This T cell receptor beta chain was sequenced during a study of beta chain features in type 1 diabetes. Study-wide results and limits: It was possible that PCR favored shorter templates, equally so in patients and controls. The naive, central memory and Treg TCRB repertoires of patients appeared to be more similar to one another than those of healthy donors. At VDJ recombination sites, type 1 diabetes patients had fewer insertions and more deleted nucleotides.

Expressed TCRB transcripts were sequenced because the isolated RNA had all been reverse transcribed beforehand. Assay: immunoSEQ multiplex PCR; the TCRdb copy retains only in-frame clones and omits some. Of roughly 170,000 clones in the sample, roughly an eighth were seen once. Researchers reported sorting CD4+ naive, central memory, regulatory and stem cell-like memory cells via CD45RO/CCR7/CD25/CD127/CD95/CD27. On this clone: Antigen unknown. Other DNA sequences in the same sample also yield this CDR3.

Germline-derived CDR1 and CDR2 are MDHEN and SYDVKM. The CDR3 contains 14 residues. Between the trimmed V and J ends, which lost 5 bases and 1 base, there was a span of 11 bases. The sequence was collected from a woman aged 18 to 35 in good health. Sequencing was done on a sample of central memory CD4+ T cells from blood. The rearrangement uses TRBV28 and TRBJ1-2, with a weak D call TRBD1 (6 bases). Here the CDR3 reads CASSPGQLNYGYTF. CDR3 sequence (DNA): TGTGCCAGCAGTCCCGGACAGCTTAACTATGGCTACACCTTC.